Below are 10 T cell receptor beta chains sequenced from a single sample in a study of blood T cell repertoires in COVID-19. TCRdb keeps only in-frame clones here, not all; method: immunoSEQ multiplex PCR. The data show more than 300,000 clones, approximately 84% seen once. Sample: PBMCs or T cells enriched from blood (not recorded which). The receptor set was obtained from a man aged 30 to 39 who had recovered from COVID-19.

The genes are TRBV13 and TRBJ1-1; 7 nucleotides match TRBD1. J was trimmed by 0 bases and V by 5 bases; bases with no gene match: 3. The CDR3 covers 14 residues. Germline loops: CDR1 PRHDT, CDR2 FYEKMQ (reference sequence). The CDR3 coding sequence is TGTGCCAGCAGCCACAGGGGCATGAACACTGAAGCTTTCTTT. This gives the protein CASSHRGMNTEAFF.

The rearrangement joins TRBV7-9 to TRBJ2-4; TRBD2 might be the D (5 bases). Germline V gives CDR1 SEHNR, CDR2 FQNEAQ (reference sequence). V was clipped by 5 bases and J by 0 bases, with 17 bases between them. The CDR3 runs to 17 residues. The CDR3 region is CASSQTPWTVAKNIQYF. In DNA form, the CDR3 reads TGTGCCAGCAGCCAAACCCCCTGGACTGTAGCCAAAAACATTCAGTACTTC. Based on the CDR3 plus reference TRBV7-9 and TRBJ2-4, the full variable domain is DTGVSQNPRHKITKRGQNVTFRCDPISEHNRLYWYRQTLGQGPEFLTYFQNEAQLEKSRLLSDRFSAERPKGSFSTLEIQRTEQGDSAMYLCASSQTPWTVAKNIQYFGAGTRLSVL.

The chain couples TRBV10-3 to TRBJ1-2, with TRBD1 identical over 7 bases. Germline V gene data show CDR1 as ENHRY and CDR2 as SYGVKD. The V gene end was trimmed by 8 bases and the J gene end by 3 bases; junction bases not matched to a gene: 3. The CDR3 sequence is 12 residues long. In nucleotides, the CDR3 is TGTGCCATCGGGCAGGGGGACTATGGCTACACCTTC. Translating gives CAIGQGDYGYTF.

The V and J genes are TRBV7-9 and TRBJ1-3; D not resolved. CDR3 length: 15 amino acids. Germline CDR1 SEHNR, CDR2 FQNEAQ (reference sequence). V shed 5 bases and J shed 2 bases, with 13 bases lying between them. The CDR3 DNA is TGTGCCAGCAGCCTACCCGGACTTGCTGGAAACACCATATATTTT. Residues: CASSLPGLAGNTIYF. The complete variable domain, with remaining parts taken from reference TRBV7-9 and TRBJ1-3, reads DTGVSQNPRHKITKRGQNVTFRCDPISEHNRLYWYRQTLGQGPEFLTYFQNEAQLEKSRLLSDRFSAERPKGSFSTLEIQRTEQGDSAMYLCASSLPGLAGNTIYFGEGSWLTVV.

V and J are TRBV5-1 and TRBJ2-7; D not resolved. The V gene's germline CDR1 is SGHRS and CDR2 YFSETQ. V was shortened by 0 bases and J by 2 bases, with 12 bases between the two germline ends. This CDR3 has 15 amino acids. CDR3: CASSLAGSPAYEQYF. The CDR3 nucleotides read TGCGCCAGCAGCTTGGCTGGTAGTCCCGCCTACGAGCAGTACTTC.

This clone was picked up one time. The chain is built from TRBV13 and TRBJ1-2; 7 bases line up with TRBD1. Germline V gives CDR1 PRHDT, CDR2 FYEKMQ (reference sequence). This CDR3 comprises 12 residues. The V and J ends lost 5 bases and 6 bases, in that order; junction bases with no gene match: 3. Here the CDR3 DNA reads TGTGCCAGCAGCCCAGGGGGAAATGGCTACACCTTC. As protein: CASSPGGNGYTF.

The sample holds one count of this clone. The genes are TRBV11-2 and TRBJ2-7; 10 bases are a match to TRBD1. The CDR3 totals 14 residues. From germline, CDR1 is SGHAT and CDR2 FQNNGV. J gave up 6 bases and V 1 base, and 3 bases lay outside the gene matches. The CDR3 loop reads CASSLGQGAAEQYF. The CDR3 region has the DNA TGTGCCAGCAGCTTAGGACAGGGGGCCGCCGAGCAGTACTTC.

The rearrangement uses TRBV5-1 and TRBJ1-5; perhaps TRBD1 as D (6 bases). V was clipped by 0 bases and J by 5 bases, with 12 bases between them. Per germline, CDR1 SGHRS and CDR2 YFSETQ. The CDR3 contains 15 residues. The CDR3 bases are TGCGCCAGCAGCTTGGGGGCAGGGGCATATCAGCCCCAGCATTTT. Translation gives CASSLGAGAYQPQHF.

The V gene is TRBV29-1, the J gene TRBJ1-1; D is ambiguous. V gave up 3 bases and J gave up 8 bases, with 10 bases separating them. CDR1 is SQVTM and CDR2 is ANQGSEA in the germline V gene. The CDR3 is 11 amino acids. CDR3 residues: CSVDPGLEAFF. As DNA, the CDR3 is TGCAGCGTTGATCCGGGTTTGGAAGCTTTCTTT.

This chain uses TRBV5-1 with TRBJ2-3; 15 positions agree with TRBD2. Per the germline V gene, CDR1 is SGHRS and CDR2 is YFSETQ. This CDR3 has 20 amino acids. Unmatched junction bases numbered 15, after V lost 5 bases and J lost 2 bases. CDR3 region: CASSSGLAGGPPYITDTQYF. The CDR3 nucleotides are TGCGCCAGCAGTTCAGGACTAGCGGGGGGGCCCCCATATATCACAGATACGCAGTATTTT.